This is a list of T cell receptor beta chains from one sample in a study of cytomegalovirus exposure and HLA in healthy donors. TCRdb keeps only in-frame clones here, not all; method: immunoSEQ multiplex PCR. This sample contains approximately 120,000 clones. The sequenced sample consisted of PBMCs. The receptors originated from a man in his forties in good health and CMV-seronegative. Both conserved end residues are part of each CDR3. The order of the fields is J gene, D gene, V gene, CDR3 DNA, CDR3 protein. A D gene is named only where the DNA matches it firmly.

j_gene: TRBJ2-3; d_gene: .; v_gene: TRBV6-5; CDR3nt: TGTGCCAGCAGACTCCACCCAGGCGCAGATACGCAGTATTTT; CDR3aa: CASRLHPGADTQYF
j_gene: TRBJ2-1; d_gene: TRBD1; v_gene: TRBV19; CDR3nt: TGTGCCAGTAGTATTCGGTCGGGACAGGCGAACAATGAGCAGTTCTTC; CDR3aa: CASSIRSGQANNEQFF
j_gene: TRBJ2-1; d_gene: TRBD2; v_gene: TRBV5-1; CDR3nt: TGCGCCAGCACCATCGCGGGAGGGCGTTATGAGCAGTTCTTC; CDR3aa: CASTIAGGRYEQFF
j_gene: TRBJ1-5; d_gene: .; v_gene: TRBV7-2; CDR3nt: TGTGCCAGCAGCTTCTCGAGGGGGGGAACGGAGCCCCAGCATTTT; CDR3aa: CASSFSRGGTEPQHF
j_gene: TRBJ1-1; d_gene: TRBD1; v_gene: TRBV18; CDR3nt: TGTGCCAGCTCACCTAGGACAGGGTCGGACACTGAAGCTTTCTTT; CDR3aa: CASSPRTGSDTEAFF
j_gene: TRBJ2-7; d_gene: .; v_gene: TRBV10-3; CDR3nt: TGTGCCATCAGGGAACCAGGGATTACCTACGAGCAGTACTTC; CDR3aa: CAIREPGITYEQYF
j_gene: TRBJ2-7; d_gene: TRBD1; v_gene: TRBV4-2; CDR3nt: TGTGCCAGCAGCCAAGATGAGGGGGCTAACTCCTACGAGCAGTACTTC; CDR3aa: CASSQDEGANSYEQYF
j_gene: TRBJ2-4; d_gene: .; v_gene: TRBV7-2; CDR3nt: TGTGCCAGCAGCTTAGACGCCGGGAGTAGTTACATTCAGTACTTC; CDR3aa: CASSLDAGSSYIQYF
j_gene: TRBJ2-5; d_gene: TRBD2; v_gene: TRBV5-1; CDR3nt: TGCGCCAGCAGCTCCGGGACTAGCGGGATCGAGTACTTC; CDR3aa: CASSSGTSGIEYF
j_gene: TRBJ2-5; d_gene: TRBD1; v_gene: TRBV5-1; CDR3nt: TGCGCCAGCAGCTTGGTGGGGACAGGGCACGAGACCCAGTACTTC; CDR3aa: CASSLVGTGHETQYF
j_gene: TRBJ2-2; d_gene: TRBD2; v_gene: TRBV27; CDR3nt: TGTGCCAGCAGTTACCGGGGGGGGAACACCGGGGAGCTGTTTTTT; CDR3aa: CASSYRGGNTGELFF
j_gene: TRBJ1-5; d_gene: .; v_gene: TRBV6-5; CDR3nt: TGTGCCAGCAGTTCCTCCCTGGGCCAGCCCCAGCATTTT; CDR3aa: CASSSSLGQPQHF
j_gene: TRBJ2-4; d_gene: TRBD1; v_gene: TRBV4-3; CDR3nt: TGCGCCAGCAGCCAAGCCCGAACAGGGGGCAACATTCAGTACTTC; CDR3aa: CASSQARTGGNIQYF
j_gene: TRBJ1-3; d_gene: .; v_gene: TRBV27; CDR3nt: TGTGCCAGCAGTCCCCTGCGCAATTCTGGAAACACCATATATTTT; CDR3aa: CASSPLRNSGNTIYF
j_gene: TRBJ2-1; d_gene: .; v_gene: TRBV6-5; CDR3nt: TGTGCCAGCAGAGGGGGGGGGCTCGGGTACAATGAGCAGTTCTTC; CDR3aa: CASRGGGLGYNEQFF
j_gene: TRBJ2-7; d_gene: TRBD1; v_gene: TRBV7-2; CDR3nt: TGTGCCAGCACCCGGGACAGGGCTTCCTACGAGCAGTACTTC; CDR3aa: CASTRDRASYEQYF
j_gene: TRBJ1-1; d_gene: TRBD1; v_gene: TRBV7-9; CDR3nt: TGTGCCAGCATGGCCTGGGACAGAAACACTGAAGCTTTCTTT; CDR3aa: CASMAWDRNTEAFF
j_gene: TRBJ1-1; d_gene: TRBD1; v_gene: TRBV5-4; CDR3nt: TGTGCCAGCAGAGGAGGGGGGACAGGGGCTGAAGCTTTCTTT; CDR3aa: CASRGGGTGAEAFF
j_gene: TRBJ2-7; d_gene: .; v_gene: TRBV6-5; CDR3nt: TGTGCCAGCAGTTCCTCAGCGGTAAGCTCCTACGAGCAGTACTTC; CDR3aa: CASSSSAVSSYEQYF
j_gene: TRBJ2-7; d_gene: TRBD2; v_gene: TRBV9; CDR3nt: TGTGCCAGCAGCGTGGATACTAGCGCAGGCTCCTACGAGCAGTACTTC; CDR3aa: CASSVDTSAGSYEQYF
j_gene: TRBJ1-1; d_gene: TRBD1; v_gene: TRBV10-3; CDR3nt: TGTGCCATCCTAAGGGGGGACAGCATGAACACTGAAGCTTTCTTT; CDR3aa: CAILRGDSMNTEAFF
j_gene: TRBJ2-3; d_gene: TRBD2; v_gene: TRBV4-2; CDR3nt: TGTGCCAGCAGCCTAGGGACTAGCGGGAGCACAGATACGCAGTATTTT; CDR3aa: CASSLGTSGSTDTQYF
j_gene: TRBJ1-1; d_gene: TRBD1; v_gene: TRBV5-1; CDR3nt: TGCGCCAGCAGCTCAAATGACAGGGCGGCCACTGAAGCTTTCTTT; CDR3aa: CASSSNDRAATEAFF
j_gene: TRBJ2-1; d_gene: TRBD2; v_gene: TRBV7-2; CDR3nt: TGTGCCAGCAGCCTGGGGGCGGGAGGGTACAATGAGCAGTTCTTC; CDR3aa: CASSLGAGGYNEQFF
j_gene: TRBJ2-3; d_gene: .; v_gene: TRBV11-3; CDR3nt: TGTGCCAGCAACTCCCGGGAGACGGGCACAGATACGCAGTATTTT; CDR3aa: CASNSRETGTDTQYF
j_gene: TRBJ2-4; d_gene: .; v_gene: TRBV4-2; CDR3nt: TGTGCCAGCAGCCTTATTCCGCTCCAGAACATTCAGTACTTC; CDR3aa: CASSLIPLQNIQYF
j_gene: TRBJ1-4; d_gene: TRBD1; v_gene: TRBV27; CDR3nt: TGTGCCAGCAGTCCCACCGGGACAGGGCGGGAAAAACTGTTTTTT; CDR3aa: CASSPTGTGREKLFF
j_gene: TRBJ1-5; d_gene: TRBD1; v_gene: TRBV10-3; CDR3nt: TGTGCCATCAAACGGGGACAGGCGGTGGGGCCCCAGCATTTT; CDR3aa: CAIKRGQAVGPQHF
j_gene: TRBJ1-2; d_gene: TRBD1; v_gene: TRBV11-2; CDR3nt: TGTGCCAGCAGCCCCTGGGACAGGGTCTATGGCTACACCTTC; CDR3aa: CASSPWDRVYGYTF
j_gene: TRBJ2-7; d_gene: TRBD2; v_gene: TRBV7-9; CDR3nt: TGTGCCAGCAGCTCCCCCGGGACTATATACGAGCAGTACTTC; CDR3aa: CASSSPGTIYEQYF
j_gene: TRBJ2-2; d_gene: TRBD1; v_gene: TRBV30; CDR3nt: TGTGCCTGGAGTGGAACAGGGGGCGCCGGGGAGCTGTTTTTT; CDR3aa: CAWSGTGGAGELFF
j_gene: TRBJ1-4; d_gene: .; v_gene: TRBV5-4; CDR3nt: TGTGCCAGCAGCTTGCAGGGGAGTTATGAAAAACTGTTTTTT; CDR3aa: CASSLQGSYEKLFF
j_gene: TRBJ2-3; d_gene: TRBD2; v_gene: TRBV7-2; CDR3nt: TGTGCCAGCAGCTTATTTCCGGGAGGGGGCACAGATACGCAGTATTTT; CDR3aa: CASSLFPGGGTDTQYF
j_gene: TRBJ1-1; d_gene: .; v_gene: TRBV11-3; CDR3nt: TGTGCCAGCAGCTTACGAGAGACTGAAGCTTTCTTT; CDR3aa: CASSLRETEAFF
j_gene: TRBJ2-2; d_gene: .; v_gene: TRBV7-3; CDR3nt: TGTGCCAGCAGCTTAAATTGGGGCCCGGGCACCGGGGAGCTGTTTTTT; CDR3aa: CASSLNWGPGTGELFF
j_gene: TRBJ2-1; d_gene: .; v_gene: TRBV30; CDR3nt: TGTGCCCAGGACTTTCTTACCTACAATGAGCAGTTCTTC; CDR3aa: CAQDFLTYNEQFF
j_gene: TRBJ2-1; d_gene: TRBD2; v_gene: TRBV30; CDR3nt: TGTGCCTGGACCCCGGGGAGGGGACGGAATGAGCAGTTCTTC; CDR3aa: CAWTPGRGRNEQFF
j_gene: TRBJ2-3; d_gene: TRBD1; v_gene: TRBV7-9; CDR3nt: TGTGCCAGCAGCTTCGACAGGGGGGGCACAGATACGCAGTATTTT; CDR3aa: CASSFDRGGTDTQYF
j_gene: TRBJ2-7; d_gene: .; v_gene: TRBV5-1; CDR3nt: TGCGCCAGCAGCTTCGGTTCCCCAGACAACGAGCAGTACTTC; CDR3aa: CASSFGSPDNEQYF
j_gene: TRBJ2-5; d_gene: TRBD2; v_gene: TRBV5-1; CDR3nt: TGCGCCAGCAGCCTAGCTAGCGGTCGGGGCGAGACCCAGTACTTC; CDR3aa: CASSLASGRGETQYF
j_gene: TRBJ1-5; d_gene: .; v_gene: TRBV6-6; CDR3nt: TGTGCCAGCAGTCCCCGCGGAGGGCAAAGCAATCAGCCCCAGCATTTT; CDR3aa: CASSPRGGQSNQPQHF
j_gene: TRBJ2-5; d_gene: .; v_gene: TRBV11-3; CDR3nt: TGTGCCAGCAGAATTCAGGAGACCCAGTACTTC; CDR3aa: CASRIQETQYF
j_gene: TRBJ2-7; d_gene: .; v_gene: TRBV6-6; CDR3nt: TGTGCCAGCAGGGAAACAGGTACCTACGAGCAGTACTTC; CDR3aa: CASRETGTYEQYF
j_gene: TRBJ2-1; d_gene: TRBD1; v_gene: TRBV7-2; CDR3nt: TGTGCCAGCAGCTTTCAGGGGGCGGGGTCCTACAATGAGCAGTTCTTC; CDR3aa: CASSFQGAGSYNEQFF
j_gene: TRBJ2-7; d_gene: .; v_gene: TRBV29-1; CDR3nt: TGCAGCGCCTTTACAGATTACGAGCAGTACTTC; CDR3aa: CSAFTDYEQYF
j_gene: TRBJ2-7; d_gene: TRBD2; v_gene: TRBV2; CDR3nt: TGTGCCAGCAGGGGGACTAGCGGGAGGCTGCAGTACTTC; CDR3aa: CASRGTSGRLQYF
j_gene: TRBJ1-1; d_gene: .; v_gene: TRBV7-9; CDR3nt: TGTGCCAGCAGCTCGATCCGACAGGTCAACACTGAAGCTTTCTTT; CDR3aa: CASSSIRQVNTEAFF
j_gene: TRBJ1-1; d_gene: .; v_gene: TRBV6-1; CDR3nt: TGTGCCAGCAGTGAAGTCGGTACGGTGAACACTGAAGCTTTCTTT; CDR3aa: CASSEVGTVNTEAFF